The 31 T cell receptor beta chains in this list originate from one sample, sequenced in a study of blood T cells in healthy people across ages. For the second PCR, which ran for about 7 to 11 cycles, a sample-barcoded 5' primer and a J-beta primer mix were used. From the 5' RACE reads, TCRdb called clonotypes with MiXCR, one entry per CDR3 protein. This table holds approximately 900,000 distinct CDR3 sequences, around 29% found once. This same sample was also taken into another study, of T cells of mothers and their children.

Specimen: blood. These receptor sequences come from a woman between 40 and 50 years old in good health.

The CDR3 bases are TGTGCCAGCAGCCCTCGACTAGCGGGGGGTTACGGGGAGCTGTTTTTT. It specifies CASSPRLAGGYGELFF. The J gene is TRBJ2-2, the V gene TRBV7-3; TRBD2 matches at 13 bases. The CDR3 spans 16 residues. The trim removed 5 bases at V and 7 bases at J, leaving 7 bases unmatched. Germline V gene data show CDR1 as SGHTA and CDR2 as FQGTGA.

This clonotype was seen at least ten times. The rearrangement links TRBV5-5 to TRBJ2-6, with D maybe TRBD1 (6 bases). The V end lost 4 bases, the J end lost 0 bases, and 20 bases lay between the germline ends. CDR3 size: 19 residues. Germline V lookup: CDR1 SGHKS, CDR2 YYEKEE (reference sequence). This CDR3 is CASSMGPTQGSSGANVLTF. The CDR3 DNA is TGTGCCAGCAGCATGGGGCCCACCCAGGGGAGCTCTGGGGCCAACGTCCTGACTTTC.

This clonotype showed up many times. The chain couples TRBV27 to TRBJ2-7; TRBD1 is a possible D gene (5 bases). CDR3 length equals 13 residues. The germline V gene encodes CDR1 MNHEY and CDR2 SMNVEV (reference sequence). Trimming stripped 5 bases from V and 1 base from J, with 9 bases between. The CDR3: CASSLTASYEQYF. The CDR3 DNA reads as TGTGCCAGCAGTCTGACAGCTTCCTACGAGCAGTACTTC.

With regard to this clonotype: At one end, the junction sequence differs from germline, possibly due to a read error. V usage is TRBV5-8 and J usage is TRBJ2-7, with D possibly being TRBD1 or TRBD2 (6 bases each). The length of the CDR3 is 14 residues. In germline, CDR1 is SGHTS, CDR2 YDEGEE. DNA for the CDR3: TGTACCAGCAGCGGGTGGACAGCAGGCTACGAGCAGTACTTC. Translating it yields CTSSGWTAGYEQYF.

J is TRBJ2-2 and V is TRBV6-5; TRBD2 is a possible D gene (7 bases). The V gene's germline CDR1 is MNHEY and CDR2 SVGAGI. The CDR3 is made up of 14 amino acids. V was clipped by 2 bases and J by 9 bases, with 13 bases between them. As DNA, the CDR3 is TGTGCCAGCAGTTACCCAACGGGGGGCCGGGAGCTGTTTTTT. Protein sequence: CASSYPTGGRELFF.

Remarks on this clonotype: Sequence at one end of the junction differs from germline and may be a read error. The chain uses TRBV5-1 and TRBJ2-7; no clear D. The CDR3 contains 14 residues. Germline-derived CDR1 and CDR2 are SGHRS and YFSETQ. The CDR3 loop is CASSTTYFKDERYF. CDR3 coding DNA: TGCGCCAGCAGCACGACATACTTCAAGGACGAGCGGTACTTC.

The V call is TRBV29-1, the J call TRBJ1-1; TRBD1 agrees at 7 bases. CDR3 length equals 13 residues. Germline V CDR1 and CDR2: SQVTM, ANQGSEA. The CDR3 sequence: CNVTGTVDTEAFF. The CDR3 DNA reads as TGCAACGTAACCGGGACAGTGGACACTGAAGCTTTCTTT.

The sample holds many counts of this clonotype. The genes are TRBV7-2 and TRBJ1-5; tentative D call: TRBD1 (6 bases). The CDR3 totals 15 residues. V gave up 8 bases and J gave up 2 bases, with 16 bases separating them. Germline CDR1 and CDR2: SGHTA and FQGNSA. CDR3 residues: CASRAPGAGNQPQHF. CDR3 nucleotide sequence: TGTGCCAGCCGGGCGCCGGGGGCTGGCAATCAGCCCCAGCATTTT.

Many counts were recorded for this clonotype. The genes are TRBV29-1 and TRBJ1-1, with D perhaps TRBD1 (6 bases). The CDR3 loop spans 10 amino acids. Germline V gene lookup returns CDR1 SQVTM and CDR2 ANQGSEA. V was cut by 7 bases and J by 5 bases, with 8 bases left in between. CDR3 loop: CSADRTEAFF. For the CDR3, the DNA is TGCAGCGCTGACAGGACTGAAGCTTTCTTT.

This clonotype was detected only a few times. The V and J genes are TRBV4-3 and TRBJ2-3; 11 bases are a match to TRBD1. The CDR3 totals 15 residues. Germline values: CDR1 LGHNA, CDR2 YSLEER. Unmatched junction bases numbered 4, after V lost 4 bases and J lost 4 bases. CDR3 in amino acids: CASSPDRGPADTQYF. The CDR3 region has the DNA TGCGCCAGCAGCCCGGACAGGGGGCCGGCAGATACGCAGTATTTT.

There are many counts of this clonotype. V usage is TRBV7-2 and J usage is TRBJ1-4; TRBD1 is a possible D gene (5 bases). The length of the CDR3 is 14 residues. Germline assignment: CDR1 SGHTA and CDR2 FQGNSA. Trimming shortened V by 5 bases and J by 6 bases, and 13 bases separated the two germline ends. CDR3 in DNA: TGTGCCAGCAGCAAGGAAAAAGGGGATGAAAAACTGTTTTTT. Amino acid sequence: CASSKEKGDEKLFF.

The DNA of the CDR3 is TGTGCCAGCAGGTCCCGCGGGGACTCCTACGAGCAGTACTTC. Translating gives CASRSRGDSYEQYF. The rearrangement joins TRBV13 to TRBJ2-7, with a possible D match to TRBD2 (6 bases). Per the germline V gene, CDR1 is PRHDT and CDR2 is FYEKMQ (reference sequence). This CDR3 spans 14 amino acids. Trimming removed 6 bases from V and 0 bases from J, with 12 bases in between.

The chain links TRBV11-3 to TRBJ2-7, with 10 bases identical to TRBD1. The V segment lost 5 bases and the J segment 7 bases; nucleotides outside the gene matches: 17. This CDR3 spans 17 amino acids. CDR1 is SGHNT and CDR2 is YENEEA in the germline V gene. This CDR3 is CASSPGDRGESYNEQYF. The CDR3, as DNA: TGTGCCAGCAGCCCAGGGGACAGGGGCGAGTCCTACAATGAGCAGTACTTC.

This clonotype was seen a handful of times. One base away lies a much larger clone, so this may be a sequencing read error. This chain links TRBV28 with TRBJ2-5; D may match TRBD1 or TRBD2 (5 bases each). Germline CDR1 is MDHEN and CDR2 is SYDVKM. The ends were cut back, 5 bases at V and 11 bases at J, with 21 bases in the middle. The CDR3 totals 14 residues. The CDR3 here is CASSPGRGIREQYF. In nucleotides, the CDR3 is TGTGCCAGCAGTCCGGGACGGGGAATTAGGGAGCAGTACTTC.

This clonotype was detected a few times. The chain links TRBV20-1 to TRBJ1-1, with a tentative D call TRBD1 (5 bases). The CDR3 is 12 amino acids. V was shortened by 6 bases and J by 4 bases, with 12 bases between the two germline ends. Per germline, CDR1 DFQATT and CDR2 SNEGSKA (reference sequence). The CDR3 loop is CSALAGSTEAFF. CDR3 nucleotide sequence: TGCAGTGCCCTTGCAGGGAGCACTGAAGCTTTCTTT.

In this sample, this clonotype turned up many times. The chain employs TRBV6-2 or TRBV6-3 and TRBJ2-6; the D is unclear. Looked up from germline, CDR1 is MNHEY and CDR2 is SVGEGT. This CDR3 is 16 amino acids long. V lost 5 bases to trimming and J lost 0 bases, with 11 bases between them. As DNA, the CDR3 is TGTGCCAGCAGTGTCCACATGGCCTCTGGGGCCAACGTCCTGACTTTC. Its protein is CASSVHMASGANVLTF.

A few counts support this clonotype. This sequence joins TRBV4-1 and TRBJ1-1; 7 nucleotides line up with TRBD1. In germline, CDR1 is MGHRA, CDR2 YSYEKL. V dropped 7 bases and J dropped 0; count of bases not matched to a gene: 5. This CDR3 has 14 amino acids. The CDR3 sequence: CASTGTVMNTEAFF. As DNA, the CDR3 is TGCGCCAGCACCGGGACAGTGATGAACACTGAAGCTTTCTTT.

This clonotype was counted a few times. This chain joins TRBV5-1 and TRBJ1-2, with TRBD1 matching over 7 bases. CDR3 length: 17 residues. V shed 2 bases, J shed 1 base, and the junction held 11 bases outside the gene matches. Per the germline V gene, CDR1 is SGHRS and CDR2 is YFSETQ. The CDR3 DNA follows: TGCGCCAGCAGCTTACAACAGGGGCCCGATTATAACTATGGCTACACCTTC. Its protein is CASSLQQGPDYNYGYTF.

CDR3 DNA sequence: TGTGCCAGCACCGAGGGGCCTAGCGACACAGATACGCAGTATTTT. It encodes CASTEGPSDTDTQYF. The genes are TRBV6-6 and TRBJ2-3; D is possibly TRBD2 (6 bases). V dropped 7 bases and J dropped 2 bases, with 16 bases sitting between them. Germline V gives CDR1 MNHNY, CDR2 SVGAGI (reference sequence). The CDR3 runs to 15 residues.

This clonotype appeared many times. The chain joins TRBV15 to TRBJ2-4; D perhaps matches TRBD2 (6 bases). Germline V CDR1 and CDR2: LNHNV, YYDKDF (reference sequence). Between the trimmed V and J ends, which lost 6 bases and 0 bases, there was a span of 12 bases. The CDR3 runs to 15 residues. CDR3 bases: TGTGCCACCAGTTTGCGGGGTACAGCCAAAAACATTCAGTACTTC. It codes for CATSLRGTAKNIQYF.

This clonotype was counted a few times. One end of the junction does not line up with germline, which may come from a read error. The chain recombines TRBV18 with TRBJ2-5; possibly TRBD2 for D (5 bases). This CDR3 is 14 amino acids long. CDR1 is KGHSH and CDR2 is LQKENI in the germline V gene. CDR3 coding DNA: TGTACCAGCTCACCCCCCGGGGTCCAAGAGACCCAGTACTTC. It specifies CTSSPPGVQETQYF.

This clonotype appeared many times. The rearrangement uses TRBV20-1 and TRBJ1-5; perhaps TRBD1 as D (5 bases). The CDR3 length is 16 residues. The V gene lost 1 base and the J gene lost 1 base, with 14 bases spanning the gap. Germline CDR1 is DFQATT and CDR2 is SNEGSKA (reference sequence). CDR3 bases: TGCAGTGCTAGAGCCGGAGGGGTACGCAGCAATCAGCCCCAGCATTTT. It codes for CSARAGGVRSNQPQHF.

A few counts support this clonotype. This chain links TRBV18 with TRBJ2-7; 9 nucleotides align to TRBD1. The germline V gene has CDR1 KGHSH and CDR2 LQKENI. The CDR3 covers 14 residues. Trimming at V came to 8 bases and at J to 5 bases, leaving 10 bases not matched to a gene. CDR3 amino acids: CASHTTQGADEQYF. The CDR3 nucleotides are TGTGCCAGCCATACTACACAGGGGGCCGACGAGCAGTACTTC.

This clonotype has just a few counts. V is TRBV12-3 or TRBV12-4 and J is TRBJ1-3; 7 nucleotides line up with TRBD1. The CDR3 contains 14 residues. V was pared by 2 bases and J by 9 bases, with 7 bases of the junction left unmatched. CDR3 nucleotides: TGTGCCAGCAGTTTAAATGGGGACAGAACCACCATATATTTT. Translation gives CASSLNGDRTTIYF.

Details on this clonotype: With a much larger clone just one base away, this may be a read error. The chain has TRBV27 and TRBJ2-7; 7 positions agree with TRBD2. CDR3 length: 14 amino acids. The V gene's germline CDR1 is MNHEY and CDR2 SMNVEV (reference sequence). The CDR3 coding sequence is TGTGCCGGCAGTTTTACGGGCGGGGGCTACGAGCAGTACTTC. It codes for CAGSFTGGGYEQYF.

Only a few counts were recorded for this clonotype. This chain joins TRBV25-1 and TRBJ1-1; 7 positions match TRBD1. The length of the CDR3 is 13 residues. V was pared by 6 bases and J by 4 bases, with 5 bases of the junction left unmatched. CDR1 and CDR2 (germline): MGHDK, SYGVNS. CDR3 sequence (DNA): TGTGCCAGCAGAAAGACAGGGAGCACTGAAGCTTTCTTT. Its translation: CASRKTGSTEAFF.

This clonotype was counted between two and nine times. This may be a read error: a much more frequent sequence differs by one nucleotide. This chain links TRBV20-1 with TRBJ2-1; 9 bases align to TRBD1. The CDR3 length is 15 residues. The germline V gene encodes CDR1 DFQATT and CDR2 SNEGSKA (reference sequence). In DNA form, the CDR3 reads TGCAGTGCCCTGACAGGGGGGAGCTCCTGCAATGAGCAGTTCTTC. It yields the protein CSALTGGSSCNEQFF.

As regards this clonotype: A much larger clone differs by one base, so this may be a read error. This chain joins TRBV12-3 or TRBV12-4 and TRBJ2-3; D may be TRBD1 (5 bases). The V end lost 5 bases, the J end lost 0 bases, and 15 bases lay between the germline ends. The CDR3 totals 16 residues. The CDR3 sequence: CASSPCRVVSTDTQYF. The CDR3 nucleotides are TGTGCCAGCAGTCCCTGCAGGGTGGTAAGCACAGATACGCAGTATTTT.

Many counts were recorded for this clonotype. The chain joins TRBV6-5 to TRBJ1-2; D perhaps matches TRBD1 (6 bases). There are 15 residues in the CDR3. Trimming pared 7 bases from V and 4 bases from J, leaving 19 bases between. Germline V lookup: CDR1 MNHEY, CDR2 SVGAGI. The DNA of the CDR3 is TGTGCCAGCACGAGGCTCCGGGGGCTGGCCTATGGCTACACCTTC. This encodes CASTRLRGLAYGYTF.

A note on this clonotype: At one boundary the junction diverges from the germline segment, which might be a read error. J is TRBJ1-6 and V is TRBV6-5; D not resolved. This CDR3 comprises 14 residues. Germline lookup yields CDR1 MNHEY and CDR2 SVGAGI. CDR3 in DNA: TGTGCCAGCGGCGCTGACCCATCCGGCTCACCCCCCCACTTT. Its protein is CASGADPSGSPPHF.

V usage is TRBV7-2 and J usage is TRBJ2-6, with TRBD1 matching over 7 bases. CDR1 is SGHTA and CDR2 is FQGNSA in the germline V gene. J gave up 4 bases and V 8 bases, and 8 bases lay outside the gene matches. This CDR3 has 15 residues. This CDR3 reads CASGPRGLGANVLTF. The CDR3 DNA is TGTGCCAGCGGGCCTAGGGGGCTAGGGGCCAACGTCCTGACTTTC.